This TCR beta chain originates from a study of long-term antiretroviral therapy in people with HIV. Broader study findings: Data on ART adherence, viral resistance or therapy changes were unavailable. At every time point, clones expanded before ART dominated the repertoire. The ART regimens used between 2004 and 2017 may be less effective than current ones.

The V and J ends lost 1 base and 2 bases respectively, with 10 bases between them. This CDR3 is built from 15 residues. CDR1 and CDR2 (germline): SEHNR, FQNEAQ (reference sequence). Investigators performed immunoSEQ version v3.0 at survey level. Generated by immunoSEQ multiplex PCR, the TCRdb table keeps only in-frame clones and is missing some. The sample has about 20,000 clones; approximately 90% are singletons. Comments on this clone: What it binds is not known.

The specimen comprised unsorted PBMCs, sampled 4.4 years before starting antiretroviral therapy. The V and J genes are TRBV7-9 and TRBJ2-3; no firm D call. The source is a young woman with HIV. CDR3 amino acids: CASSLGPGYTDTQYF. The DNA for the CDR3 is TGTGCCAGCAGCTTAGGACCAGGCTACACAGATACGCAGTATTTT.